Presented here are 2 T cell receptor beta chains from one specimen sequenced in a study of blood T cell repertoires in COVID-19. Sequencing was performed with immunoSEQ multiplex PCR; in TCRdb, only in-frame clones are kept and a portion is missing. The repertoire holds 240,000 or so clones, with 75% to 85% as singletons. Specimen: peripheral blood. These TCRs come from a woman older than 75 with COVID-19, enrolled during active disease.

CDR3 loop: CASLPGNTYNSPLHF. In DNA form, the CDR3 reads TGTGCCAGCCTGCCGGGGAATACCTATAATTCACCCCTCCACTTT. The V gene is TRBV6-5, the J gene TRBJ1-6; no definite D call. CDR1 MNHEY and CDR2 SVGAGI come from the germline V gene. V lost 8 bases and J 2 bases, leaving 13 bases between the germline ends. CDR3 length equals 15 residues.

This chain connects TRBV11-2 to TRBJ2-2; D is possibly TRBD2 (6 bases). Germline V gene lookup returns CDR1 SGHAT and CDR2 FQNNGV. The germline V and J ends were trimmed by 5 bases and 0 bases, with 10 bases remaining between them. The CDR3 spans 15 residues. The CDR3 region is CASSRTIANTGELFF. The CDR3 DNA sequence: TGTGCCAGCAGCCGGACTATTGCGAACACCGGGGAGCTGTTTTTT.